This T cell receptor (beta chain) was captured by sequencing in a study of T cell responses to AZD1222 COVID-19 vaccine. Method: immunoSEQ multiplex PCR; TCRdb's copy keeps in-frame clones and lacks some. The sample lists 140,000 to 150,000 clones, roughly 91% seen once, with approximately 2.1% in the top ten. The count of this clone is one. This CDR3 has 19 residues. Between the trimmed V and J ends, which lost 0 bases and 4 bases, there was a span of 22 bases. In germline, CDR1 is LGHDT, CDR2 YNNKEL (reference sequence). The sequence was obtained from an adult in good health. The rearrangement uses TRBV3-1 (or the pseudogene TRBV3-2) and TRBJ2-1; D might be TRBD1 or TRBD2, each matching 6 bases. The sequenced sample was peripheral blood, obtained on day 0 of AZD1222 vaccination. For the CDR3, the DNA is TGTGCCAGCAGCCAAGATAAGATGCTAGCGCTAAGGGGGTACAATGAGCAGTTCTTC. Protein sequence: CASSQDKMLALRGYNEQFF.